The entry below gives a single T cell receptor (beta chain) sequence along with its context. Its antigen remains unidentified. This entry comes from a study of T cell responses to AZD1222 COVID-19 vaccine. This table comes from immunoSEQ multiplex PCR, and its TCRdb copy is limited to in-frame clones, with some not included. The table lists roughly 87,000 clones, 89% of them singletons, with approximately 5.1% in the top ten. Overall study results and limits: No day 14 peak samples; only post-peak repertoires were characterized. Spike-specific TCR breadth and depth both grew after two AZD1222 doses. There were mostly white British donors and more females than males, and clonal diversity was possibly underestimated.

Trimming at V came to 6 bases and at J to 4 bases, leaving 8 bases not matched to a gene. CDR3 size: 15 residues. From germline, CDR1 is SGHRS and CDR2 YFSETQ. The sequencing here drew on peripheral blood, taken 28 days after the second AZD1222 dose. The receptor comes from an adult who received the AZD1222 COVID-19 vaccine. The chain employs TRBV5-1 and TRBJ2-3; 10 bases fit TRBD2. The chain's CDR3 is CASTLAGVEADTQYF. CDR3 DNA: TGCGCCAGCACCCTAGCGGGGGTTGAAGCAGATACGCAGTATTTT.